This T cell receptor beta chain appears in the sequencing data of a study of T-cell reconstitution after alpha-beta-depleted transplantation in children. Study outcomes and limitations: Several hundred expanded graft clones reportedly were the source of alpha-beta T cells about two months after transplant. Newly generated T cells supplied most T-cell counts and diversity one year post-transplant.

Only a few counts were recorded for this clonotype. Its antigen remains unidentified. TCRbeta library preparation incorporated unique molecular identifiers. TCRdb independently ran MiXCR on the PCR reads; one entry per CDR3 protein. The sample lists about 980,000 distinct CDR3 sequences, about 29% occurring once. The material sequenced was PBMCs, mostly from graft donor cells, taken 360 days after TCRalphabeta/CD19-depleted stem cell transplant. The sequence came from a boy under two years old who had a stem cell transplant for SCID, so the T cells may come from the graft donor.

The CDR3: CASSPMASNTQAGNTIYF. The DNA of the CDR3 is TGTGCCAGCTCACCTATGGCCAGTAACACTCAGGCTGGAAACACCATATATTTT. The chain links TRBV18 to TRBJ1-3, with unresolved D. CDR1 is KGHSH, CDR2 LQKENI, per germline. Between the trimmed V and J ends, which lost 3 bases and 2 bases, there was a span of 20 bases. The CDR3 is made up of 18 amino acids. Using reference TRBV18 and TRBJ1-3 for the parts outside the CDR3, the full variable domain is NAGVMQNPRHLVRRRGQEARLRCSPMKGHSHVYWYRQLPEEGLKFMVYLQKENIIDESGMPKERFSAEFPKEGPSILRIQQVVRGDSAAYFCASSPMASNTQAGNTIYFGEGSWLTVV.